Below, 5 T cell receptor beta chains from the same sample are listed, as sequenced in a study of persistence of HIV-infected CD4 T cells. These receptors' antigens are unknown. This was the immunoSEQ version 4 assay in survey mode. Libraries were prepared by immunoSEQ multiplex PCR; TCRdb keeps only in-frame clonotypes and omits some of them. Here the sample spans roughly 35,000 clones, 75% to 90% being singletons. Stimulation used about 9.5 ug/mL lysate from CMV-infected fibroblasts. Memory cells lacking CD40L and CD69 with high CD45RO were sorted. The starting material was CD4+ T cells sorted from PBMCs after roughly 18-hour stimulation, obtained from a patient who received antiretroviral therapy. All receptors derive from an adult man with HIV who was CMV-seropositive.

The chain has TRBV5-4 and TRBJ2-1, with TRBD2 matching over 10 bases. This CDR3 has 15 residues. The junction had 8 bases not matched to a gene; V was cut back by 4 bases and J by 7 bases. Germline CDR1 is SGHNT and CDR2 is YYREEE (reference sequence). The CDR3 DNA is TGTGCCAGCAGCCTTAACAGCGGGGGGGCGAATGAGCAGTTCTTC. Protein: CASSLNSGGANEQFF.

This clone was counted between two and nine times. This chain uses TRBV7-8 with TRBJ1-1, with D maybe TRBD1 (5 bases). This CDR3 has 15 residues. V lost 4 bases, J lost 1 base, and 13 bases lay in between. The germline CDR1 and CDR2 sequences are SGHVS and FQNEAQ. CDR3: CASSSGREKNTEAFF. CDR3 in DNA: TGTGCCAGCAGCTCGGGCAGGGAGAAGAACACTGAAGCTTTCTTT.

The V gene is TRBV6-6, the J gene TRBJ2-1; D possibly corresponds to TRBD2 (7 bases). V lost 2 bases and J lost 7, with 15 bases in between. CDR1 is MNHNY, CDR2 SVGAGI, per germline (reference sequence). This CDR3 has 15 residues. In DNA form, the CDR3 reads TGTGCCAGCAGTTACGATGCGGGGGCCGGGAATGAGCAGTTCTTC. The encoded protein is CASSYDAGAGNEQFF.

This chain connects TRBV28 to TRBJ1-1; 8 positions match TRBD1. Germline V gives CDR1 MDHEN, CDR2 SYDVKM. The CDR3 has 15 residues. V shed 7 bases, J shed 4 bases, and the junction held 11 bases outside the gene matches. CDR3 sequence: CASKGQGASGTEAFF. The CDR3 bases are TGTGCCAGCAAGGGGCAGGGGGCTTCGGGCACTGAAGCTTTCTTT.

This clone was counted a few times. This sample also contains other DNA sequences that code for the same CDR3. The chain joins TRBV9 to TRBJ1-3; D is unresolved. The CDR3 covers 13 residues. V dropped 0 bases and J dropped 1 base, with 2 bases sitting between them. Germline lookup yields CDR1 SGDLS and CDR2 YYNGEE. The CDR3 here is CASSVGSGNTIYF. The CDR3 region has the DNA TGTGCCAGCAGCGTAGGATCTGGAAACACCATATATTTT.